The 27 T cell receptor beta chains given below trace back to one sample, sequenced in a study of PD-L1 blockade in urothelial cancer. Regarding time point: peripheral blood 6 weeks after treatment start. Some clones are missing from TCRdb's copy, which holds only in-frame ones; the method was immunoSEQ multiplex PCR. Of 75,000 to 100,000 clones listed, 75% to 90% are singletons. This sample comprised PBMCs, obtained around atezolizumab (anti-PD-L1) treatment. The receptors stem from a man aged 70 or older with urothelial cancer.

The chain is built from TRBV5-1 and TRBJ1-1; weak D call: TRBD1 (5 bases). The V end was cut by 5 bases, the J end by 4 bases, with 12 bases between. Germline V lookup: CDR1 SGHRS, CDR2 YFSETQ. The CDR3 has 13 amino acids. The CDR3 is CASRAGGVTEAFF. In DNA form, the CDR3 reads TGCGCCAGCAGAGCTGGGGGGGTCACTGAAGCTTTCTTT.

The rearrangement links TRBV19 to TRBJ1-5, with a weak D call TRBD1 (5 bases). Germline CDR1 reads LNHDA; CDR2 reads SQIVND (reference sequence). The length of the CDR3 is 15 residues. Trimming removed 6 bases at V and 0 bases at J, with 12 bases between. The CDR3 DNA reads TGTGCCAGTAGATACAGGACGGATAGCAATCAGCCCCAGCATTTT. The encoded protein is CASRYRTDSNQPQHF. Combining the CDR3 with reference TRBV19 and TRBJ1-5 gives the whole variable domain DGGITQSPKYLFRKEGQNVTLSCEQNLNHDAMYWYRQDPGQGLRLIYYSQIVNDFQKGDIAEGYSVSREKKESFPLTVTSAQKNPTAFYLCASRYRTDSNQPQHFGDGTRLSIL.

The genes are TRBV4-1 and TRBJ2-4, with no clear D. The CDR3 consists of 17 residues. V was pared by 2 bases and J by 2 bases, with 16 bases between. Germline V CDR1 and CDR2: MGHRA, YSYEKL. This chain's CDR3 is CASSQPRGGSTKNIQYF. In nucleotides, the CDR3 is TGCGCCAGCAGCCAACCCCGAGGTGGTTCGACCAAAAACATTCAGTACTTC.

V usage is TRBV6-1 and J usage is TRBJ1-5, with D maybe TRBD1 (6 bases). V lost 7 bases, J lost 6 bases, and 13 bases lay in between. Germline V CDR1 and CDR2: MNHNS, SASEGT. This CDR3 is 13 amino acids long. In nucleotides, the CDR3 is TGTGCCAGCAACCAGGGGCAAAGTCAGCCCCAGCATTTT. Amino acid sequence: CASNQGQSQPQHF.

This chain's CDR3 is CASRGAETQYF. The CDR3 DNA is TGTGCCAGCAGGGGGGCAGAGACCCAGTACTTC. J is TRBJ2-5 and V is TRBV6-1; D is possibly TRBD1 (6 bases). Trimming took off 6 bases at V and 4 bases at J, with 6 bases between the two ends. The germline gives CDR1 MNHNS, CDR2 SASEGT. This CDR3 is built from 11 residues.

This clone was recorded only once. This chain links TRBV2 with TRBJ2-3; 9 bases fit TRBD2. With V trimmed by 8 bases and J by 0 bases, 3 bases remained unmatched. CDR1 SNHLY and CDR2 FYNNEI come from the germline V gene. This CDR3 has 14 residues. Here the CDR3 reads CASGGRASTDTQYF. The CDR3 coding sequence is TGTGCCAGCGGCGGGAGGGCCAGCACAGATACGCAGTATTTT. Together with reference TRBV2 and TRBJ2-3, the CDR3 gives the full variable domain: EPEVTQTPSHQVTQMGQEVILRCVPISNHLYFYWYRQILGQKVEFLVSFYNNEISEKSEIFDDQFSVERPDGSNFTLKIRSTKLEDSAMYFCASGGRASTDTQYFGPGTRLTVL.

This rearrangement joins TRBV5-1 to TRBJ2-1; D might be TRBD2 (7 bases). CDR1 and CDR2 (germline): SGHRS, YFSETQ. The CDR3 loop spans 19 amino acids. With 1 base removed from V and 2 bases from J, the gap between germline ends came to 22 bases. CDR3 loop: CASSLRGGAHDMPYNEQFF. In DNA form, the CDR3 reads TGCGCCAGCAGCTTGCGAGGGGGGGCCCACGACATGCCCTACAATGAGCAGTTCTTC.

The chain has TRBV19 and TRBJ2-7; possibly TRBD2 for D (5 bases). Looked up from germline, CDR1 is LNHDA and CDR2 is SQIVND (reference sequence). The ends were cut back, 5 bases at V and 7 bases at J, with 15 bases in the middle. The length of the CDR3 is 13 residues. CDR3 DNA sequence: TGTGCCAGTAGTTTTCGAACCCCGGGAGAGCAGTACTTC. This codes for CASSFRTPGEQYF.

This chain connects TRBV11-2 to TRBJ2-7; tentatively, D is TRBD2 (5 bases). Germline CDR1 is SGHAT and CDR2 is FQNNGV. V lost 5 bases and J lost 3, with 14 bases in between. CDR3 length: 14 amino acids. The CDR3 here is CASSLPGNFYEQYF. CDR3 in DNA: TGTGCCAGCAGCCTCCCCGGGAACTTCTACGAGCAGTACTTC.

The chain couples TRBV29-1 to TRBJ1-1; TRBD1 matches 9 bases. The CDR3 contains 12 residues. CDR1 is SQVTM and CDR2 is ANQGSEA in the germline V gene. Trimming cost V 7 bases and J 11 bases; bases outside gene matches: 11. The CDR3 sequence: CSGNTGGGSAFF. Here the CDR3 DNA reads TGCAGCGGGAACACAGGGGGCGGGTCGGCTTTCTTT.

Points on this clone: This may arise from a read error, as a much more abundant clone is one base away. The CDR3 protein is CASSTQGASNQPQHF. In nucleotides, the CDR3 is TGTGCCAGCAGTACACAGGGGGCGAGCAATCAGCCCCAGCATTTT. The chain uses TRBV6-6 and TRBJ1-5; 9 bases are shared with TRBD1. CDR1 is MNHNY and CDR2 is SVGAGI in the germline V gene (reference sequence). Germline trimming cut 5 bases from V and 1 base from J; bases unmatched to any gene: 3. The CDR3 consists of 15 residues.

The rearrangement links TRBV13 to TRBJ1-5, with 8 bases matching TRBD1. Germline V gene data show CDR1 as PRHDT and CDR2 as FYEKMQ (reference sequence). The CDR3 has 19 residues. J gave up 2 bases and V 4 bases, and 16 bases lay outside the gene matches. Here the CDR3 DNA reads TGTGCCAGCAGCTCCACAGGGGGAAATATAAGGAATGGCAATCAGCCCCAGCATTTT. Protein sequence: CASSSTGGNIRNGNQPQHF.

The genes are TRBV7-2 and TRBJ2-5; D is unclear. Germline CDR1 reads SGHTA; CDR2 reads FQGNSA. Trimming took 5 bases from V and 2 from J, leaving 9 bases between them. CDR3 size: 13 residues. DNA for the CDR3: TGTGCCAGCAGCCTGGGCAGTCAAGAGACCCAGTACTTC. Amino acids: CASSLGSQETQYF. The variable domain in full, completed from reference TRBV7-2 and TRBJ2-5, reads GAGVSQSPSNKVTEKGKDVELRCDPISGHTALYWYRQSLGQGLEFLIYFQGNSAPDKSGLPSDRFSAERTGGSVSTLTIQRTQQEDSAVYLCASSLGSQETQYFGPGTRLLVL.

This chain uses TRBV19 with TRBJ1-3; 7 bases are a match to TRBD1. Germline V CDR1 and CDR2: LNHDA, SQIVND (reference sequence). After removal of 5 bases from V and 3 bases from J, the junction contained 7 bases not matched to a gene. The CDR3 is 15 residues long. The CDR3 protein is CASSDPTGYGNTIYF. The CDR3 DNA sequence: TGTGCCAGTAGTGACCCGACAGGGTATGGAAACACCATATATTTT.

This clone was seen a handful of times. The chain carries TRBV19 and TRBJ1-3, with D hard to call. V gave up 4 bases and J gave up 0 bases, with 13 bases separating them. The germline V gene encodes CDR1 LNHDA and CDR2 SQIVND (reference sequence). The CDR3 covers 16 residues. CDR3 nucleotide sequence: TGTGCCAGTAGTACCTCACTTCTAAACTCTGGAAACACCATATATTTT. This sequence encodes CASSTSLLNSGNTIYF.

The genes are TRBV6-1 and TRBJ1-1, with TRBD1 as a possible D gene (6 bases). Trimming removed 1 base at V and 3 bases at J, with 12 bases between. From germline, CDR1 is MNHNS and CDR2 SASEGT. The CDR3 contains 15 residues. The chain's CDR3 is CASSEGGGRYTEAFF. The CDR3 DNA sequence: TGTGCCAGCAGTGAAGGGGGGGGGCGGTACACTGAAGCTTTCTTT.

CDR3 bases: TGTGCCAGCAGCTTGACAGGGGGGTTGGACGAGCAGTACTTC. Translation: CASSLTGGLDEQYF. The chain is built from TRBV5-4 and TRBJ2-7, with 8 bases aligning to TRBD1. V lost 1 base, J lost 5 bases, and 5 bases stayed unmatched. The CDR3 length is 14 residues. In germline, CDR1 is SGHNT, CDR2 YYREEE (reference sequence). The full variable domain, rest sourced from reference TRBV5-4 and TRBJ2-7, is ETGVTQSPTHLIKTRGQQVTLRCSSQSGHNTVSWYQQALGQGPQFIFQYYREEENGRGNFPPRFSGLQFPNYSSELNVNALELDDSALYLCASSLTGGLDEQYFGPGTRLTVT.

V is TRBV10-3 and J is TRBJ1-6; 10 positions agree with TRBD1. The germline CDR1 and CDR2 sequences are ENHRY and SYGVKD. There are 15 residues in the CDR3. V was pared by 4 bases and J by 10 bases, with 7 bases of the junction left unmatched. CDR3 sequence reads: CAISVGTGAGSPLHF. In DNA, the CDR3 is TGTGCCATCAGTGTCGGGACAGGGGCGGGATCACCCCTCCACTTT.

This rearrangement joins TRBV6-5 to TRBJ2-5, with no clear D. V lost 0 bases and J 4 bases, leaving 9 bases between the germline ends. The germline V gene has CDR1 MNHEY and CDR2 SVGAGI. The length of the CDR3 is 14 residues. DNA for the CDR3: TGTGCCAGCAGTTACTCGAAGTCGGGAGAGACCCAGTACTTC. It codes for CASSYSKSGETQYF.

The gene calls are TRBV7-8 and TRBJ2-1, with TRBD2 matching 11 bases. The CDR3 is made up of 18 amino acids. From germline, CDR1 is SGHVS and CDR2 FQNEAQ. V was pared by 5 bases and J by 0 bases, with 9 bases of the junction left unmatched. The CDR3: CASSPQRTSGSSYNEQFF. The CDR3 nucleotides read TGTGCCAGCAGCCCCCAGCGGACTAGCGGGTCCTCCTACAATGAGCAGTTCTTC. Looking up the rest from reference TRBV7-8 and TRBJ2-1 gives the full variable domain: GAGVSQSPRYKVAKRGQDVALRCDPISGHVSLFWYQQALGQGPEFLTYFQNEAQLDKSGLPSDRFFAERPEGSVSTLKIQRTQQEDSAVYLCASSPQRTSGSSYNEQFFGPGTRLTVL.

The V gene is TRBV5-1, the J gene TRBJ2-3; no clear D. The V gene lost 0 bases and the J gene lost 0 bases, with 11 bases spanning the gap. Looked up from germline, CDR1 is SGHRS and CDR2 is YFSETQ. There are 16 residues in the CDR3. The CDR3 region has the DNA TGCGCCAGCAGCTTGGAACCGAGCCCGAGCACAGATACGCAGTATTTT. It encodes CASSLEPSPSTDTQYF.

The genes are TRBV5-1 and TRBJ2-3; 8 nucleotides align to TRBD2. CDR1 is SGHRS, CDR2 YFSETQ, per germline. The CDR3 is 16 residues long. The ends lost 0 bases at V and 4 bases at J; junction bases unmatched: 7. The chain's CDR3 is CASSLGLALGADTQYF. Written as DNA, the CDR3 is TGCGCCAGCAGCTTGGGACTAGCGCTAGGGGCAGATACGCAGTATTTT. The full variable domain, in which reference TRBV5-1 and TRBJ2-3 provide the parts outside the CDR3, is KAGVTQTPRYLIKTRGQQVTLSCSPISGHRSVSWYQQTPGQGLQFLFEYFSETQRNKGNFPGRFSGRQFSNSRSEMNVSTLELGDSALYLCASSLGLALGADTQYFGPGTRLTVL.

The CDR3 loop is CASGGGGRETQYF. DNA for the CDR3: TGCGCCAGCGGTGGGGGGGGCAGAGAGACCCAGTACTTC. The chain employs TRBV5-1 and TRBJ2-5; maybe TRBD2 (7 bases). The V gene lost 7 bases and the J gene lost 4 bases, with 14 bases spanning the gap. Germline CDR1 reads SGHRS; CDR2 reads YFSETQ. The CDR3 length is 13 residues.

V is TRBV30 and J is TRBJ2-5; the match to TRBD2 covers 7 bases. CDR3 length: 13 residues. V shed 5 bases and J 2 bases; nucleotides not matched to a gene: 5. Germline V gene lookup returns CDR1 GTSNPN and CDR2 SVGIG (reference sequence). This CDR3 reads CAWSPGLQETQYF. For the CDR3, the DNA is TGTGCCTGGTCGCCGGGACTACAAGAGACCCAGTACTTC.

The V and J genes are TRBV5-1 and TRBJ2-2; weak D call: TRBD2 (6 bases). Per germline, CDR1 SGHRS and CDR2 YFSETQ. V was trimmed by 1 base and J by 3 bases, leaving 10 bases between them. The CDR3 is made up of 15 amino acids. The CDR3: CASSLLERDTGELFF. In nucleotides, the CDR3 is TGCGCCAGCAGCTTGTTAGAGCGGGACACCGGGGAGCTGTTTTTT.

J is TRBJ2-5 and V is TRBV7-9; 7 nucleotides agree with TRBD2. Germline CDR1 reads SEHNR; CDR2 reads FQNEAQ (reference sequence). Trimming removed 1 base from V and 5 bases from J; junction bases left unmatched: 4. The CDR3 covers 14 residues. In DNA, the CDR3 is TGTGCCAGCAGCTTAGTTGCGGGAGTTGAGACCCAGTACTTC. Translating gives CASSLVAGVETQYF. Filled out from reference TRBV7-9 and TRBJ2-5, the complete variable domain reads DTGVSQNPRHKITKRGQNVTFRCDPISEHNRLYWYRQTLGQGPEFLTYFQNEAQLEKSRLLSDRFSAERPKGSFSTLEIQRTEQGDSAMYLCASSLVAGVETQYFGPGTRLLVL.

The V gene is TRBV11-2, the J gene TRBJ1-1, with a possible D match to TRBD1 (5 bases). The V end lost 3 bases, the J end lost 5 bases, and 13 bases lay between the germline ends. Germline CDR1 SGHAT, CDR2 FQNNGV. The length of the CDR3 is 14 residues. The CDR3 region is CASSFDGARTEAFF. CDR3 nucleotides: TGTGCCAGCAGCTTTGATGGGGCAAGGACTGAAGCTTTCTTT.